The present TCR beta chain was sequenced within a study of cytomegalovirus exposure and HLA in healthy donors. Study as a whole: Assignment to the Caucasian-associated ancestry cluster applied to approximately 80% of the roughly 420 genotyped donors.

60 Vbeta and 13 Jbeta primers were used in PCR. The method was immunoSEQ multiplex PCR; TCRdb's version includes in-frame clones alone and lacks a portion of them. The sample includes roughly 200,000 clones, just over 75% of them seen just once. V was pared by 6 bases and J by 4 bases, with 16 bases between. The germline V gene has CDR1 SNHLY and CDR2 FYNNEI. The CDR3 loop spans 15 amino acids. This sequence was found in a woman aged 55-75 years in good health and CMV-seropositive. What was sequenced was PBMCs. The chain joins TRBV2 to TRBJ1-5, with a possible D match to TRBD1 (5 bases). CDR3: CASSLDSLENQPQHF. CDR3 DNA sequence: TGTGCCAGCAGCTTAGACAGCTTAGAAAATCAGCCCCAGCATTTT.